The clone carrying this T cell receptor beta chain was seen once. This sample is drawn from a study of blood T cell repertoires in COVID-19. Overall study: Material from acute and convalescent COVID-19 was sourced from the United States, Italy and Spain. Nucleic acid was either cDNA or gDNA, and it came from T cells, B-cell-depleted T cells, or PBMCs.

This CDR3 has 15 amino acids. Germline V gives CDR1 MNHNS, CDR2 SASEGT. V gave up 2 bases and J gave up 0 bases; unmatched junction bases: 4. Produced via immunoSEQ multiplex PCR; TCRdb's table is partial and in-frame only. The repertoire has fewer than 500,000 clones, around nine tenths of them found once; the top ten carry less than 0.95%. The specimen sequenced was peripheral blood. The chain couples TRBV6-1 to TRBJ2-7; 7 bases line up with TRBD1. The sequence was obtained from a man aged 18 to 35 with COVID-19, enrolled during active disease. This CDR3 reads CASSELGTDSYEQYF. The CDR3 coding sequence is TGTGCCAGCAGTGAATTGGGGACAGACTCCTACGAGCAGTACTTC.